The following is a TCR beta chain sequence with its context. The antigen is unknown. The germline V gene has CDR1 MDHEN and CDR2 SYDVKM. This CDR3 is 14 amino acids long. V lost 5 bases, J lost 0 bases, and 4 bases stayed unmatched. The data are from a study of response to subunit inactivated influenza vaccine. TCRdb re-called the RT-PCR reads with MiXCR, one entry per CDR3 protein. The sample holds about 650,000 distinct CDR3 sequences, 14% seen once. Study-wide points: Few additional T cells are recruited per seasonal influenza vaccination, authors suggested.

The receptor comes from a man between 45 and 60 years old who received an inactivated influenza vaccine. The sample was PBMCs from blood, taken less than 15 days before vaccination. The V call is TRBV28, the J call TRBJ2-7; 7 bases line up with TRBD1. This chain's CDR3 is CASSRGQDSYEQYF. CDR3 coding DNA: TGTGCCAGCAGTCGTGGACAGGACTCCTACGAGCAGTACTTC.